The subject of this entry is one T cell receptor (beta chain). The antigen remains unidentified. In making TCR cDNA, 5'RACE template switching added a universal primer site and UMIs to it. TCRdb independently ran MiXCR on the 5' RACE reads; one entry per CDR3 protein. The sample lists about 150,000 distinct CDR3 sequences, roughly 6.2% seen once, with roughly 3% in the top ten. The CDR3 totals 15 residues. Trimming pared 5 bases from V and 3 bases from J, leaving 13 bases between. Germline CDR1 is SEHNR and CDR2 is FQNEAQ (reference sequence). This sample was taken from a study of T cells after yellow fever vaccination. Study-wide results and caveats: Reappearance after the booster was observed for most primary-vaccination clones (roughly 97% CD4, roughly 90% CD8). It was a small share of clonotypes that appeared in both CD4 and CD8 compartments. Peaking on day 5 versus 15, the secondary response was faster but weaker.

The rearrangement links TRBV7-9 to TRBJ1-4; TRBD1 is a possible D gene (6 bases). This clonotype was obtained from a man aged 18 to 30 who received the YFV17D yellow fever vaccine. The sample in question was CD4+ T cells sorted from PBMCs, obtained on the day of the first yellow fever vaccination. The CDR3 nucleotides are TGTGCCAGCAGCCAAAGACAGGCAGCTAATGAAAAACTGTTTTTT. This gives the protein CASSQRQAANEKLFF.